This is a list of T cell receptor beta chains from one sample in a study of T cells in Graves' hyperthyroidism and ophthalmopathy. TCRdb ran MiXCR on the multiplex PCR reads and lists one entry per CDR3 protein. The profile shows about 610,000 distinct CDR3 sequences, roughly 14% of them singletons. Sample: blood. The receptors derive from a middle-aged woman with Graves' ophthalmopathy. Both conserved end residues are part of each CDR3. Fields, in order: V gene, J gene, D gene, CDR3 protein. A D gene is named only where the DNA matches it firmly.

TRBV6-1	TRBJ2-5	TRBD2	CASTLRTSGETQYF
TRBV6-1	TRBJ1-6	-	CASSPGVRVSYNSPLHF
TRBV12-5	TRBJ1-1	-	CASGKEYTEAFF
TRBV6-1	TRBJ2-5	-	CASSAVGPIQTQYF
TRBV6-4	TRBJ2-7	-	CASPYSGVGGYYEQYF
TRBV10-3	TRBJ2-4	-	CAISDQTGPGAKNIQYF
TRBV28	TRBJ2-5	TRBD2	CATSIGSSGEETQYF
TRBV25-1	TRBJ2-7	TRBD2	CASRGSGISYEQYF
TRBV19	TRBJ2-7	TRBD1	CASSMGTVLLNYEQYF
TRBV15	TRBJ1-1	-	CATSRVQGEHTEAFF
TRBV20-1	TRBJ1-1	TRBD1	CSARGDRDYEAFF
TRBV2	TRBJ2-7	-	CASRNRLEYEQYF
TRBV19	TRBJ2-4	TRBD2	CASSVTSGNENIQYF
TRBV20-1	TRBJ1-1	-	CSAVGLVLSEAFF
TRBV20-1	TRBJ2-7	TRBD2	CSAPPGTSGIYEQYF
TRBV12-3/TRBV12-4	TRBJ1-1	TRBD1	CASSPRRQGGTEAFF
TRBV12-3/TRBV12-4	TRBJ2-2	TRBD1	CASSGDSYTGELFF
TRBV20-1	TRBJ1-5	-	CSARVPDQPQHF
TRBV7-3	TRBJ2-3	-	CASSSLVGDTQYF
TRBV2	TRBJ1-5	-	CASSDAAPSNQPQHF
TRBV28	TRBJ2-3	-	CASSFITDTQYF
TRBV20-1	TRBJ1-5	-	CSAPGHSKRNQPQHF
TRBV6-5	TRBJ2-7	TRBD2	CASSYELASGSAYEQYF
TRBV14	TRBJ2-7	TRBD2	CASSQYAGGYEQYF
TRBV9	TRBJ2-2	-	CASSPRSAGELFF
TRBV27	TRBJ2-1	-	CASNLDRFSYNEQFF
TRBV6-2/TRBV6-3	TRBJ2-7	-	CASSTGHEQYF
TRBV20-1	TRBJ1-2	-	CSASGGNTYGYTF
TRBV6-1	TRBJ1-2	-	CASSEPFKRRRAYYGYTF
TRBV12-3/TRBV12-4	TRBJ1-1	-	CASTITENTEAFF
TRBV25-1	TRBJ2-7	TRBD1	CASSEPGDRAYEQYF
TRBV5-1	TRBJ2-5	TRBD1	CASSRWTGEETQYF
TRBV7-2	TRBJ2-7	-	CASSLNDEQYF
TRBV6-5	TRBJ1-2	-	CASRGVGNYGYTF
TRBV15	TRBJ2-7	TRBD1	CATSRRTGYEQYF
TRBV6-2/TRBV6-3	TRBJ1-3	-	CASRPTFTGNTIYF
TRBV27	TRBJ2-2	-	CASSLAGYAGELFF
TRBV28	TRBJ2-2	-	CASAMDEIYTGELFF
TRBV7-8	TRBJ2-5	TRBD2	CASSNSGRATETQYF
TRBV10-3	TRBJ1-3	-	CAAGQLLSSGNTIYF
TRBV6-1	TRBJ2-7	TRBD2	CASSSGLAGGGEQYF